The 10 T cell receptor beta chains in this list originate from one sample, sequenced in a study of memory CD4+ T cells and cytomegalovirus serostatus. Data came from immunoSEQ multiplex PCR; TCRdb stores just in-frame clones and leaves some out. The sample has 40,000 to 55,000 clones; roughly 80% are singletons. Single viable CD3+CD4+CD8-CD45RO+ cells were sorted as the memory CD4+ T cells. Input material: memory CD4+ T cells from blood. The source of these receptors is an adult in good health and CMV-seropositive.

The J gene is TRBJ1-5, the V gene TRBV7-9; 7 nucleotides match TRBD1. Germline assignment: CDR1 SEHNR and CDR2 FQNEAQ (reference sequence). Trimming removed 5 bases from V and 4 bases from J; junction bases left unmatched: 2. The CDR3 sequence is 13 residues long. CDR3 in DNA: TGTGCCAGCAGCCAGGGACAGAATCAGCCCCAGCATTTT. As protein: CASSQGQNQPQHF.

The V and J genes are TRBV7-3 and TRBJ2-3; no clear D gene. Germline CDR1 reads SGHTA; CDR2 reads FQGTGA. The length of the CDR3 is 13 residues. The ends were cut back, 3 bases at V and 2 bases at J, with 6 bases in the middle. The CDR3 protein is CASSLDPTDTQYF. The CDR3 DNA reads as TGTGCCAGCAGCTTGGACCCCACAGATACGCAGTATTTT.

This clone was seen a handful of times. J is TRBJ2-2 and V is TRBV7-3; no reliable D call. CDR1 and CDR2 from the germline V gene are SGHTA and FQGTGA. V was cut by 4 bases and J by 0 bases, with 3 bases left in between. CDR3 length: 13 amino acids. CDR3 residues: CASSSSNTGELFF. For the CDR3, the DNA is TGTGCCAGCAGCTCGTCGAACACCGGGGAGCTGTTTTTT.

This clone occurred a few times. This chain links TRBV7-2 with TRBJ2-7; tentatively, D is TRBD2 (6 bases). CDR3 length: 18 amino acids. Trimming took off 4 bases at V and 2 bases at J, with 24 bases between the two ends. Germline loops: CDR1 SGHTA, CDR2 FQGNSA. The CDR3 DNA is TGTGCCAGCAGCTCAGCTTCGGGCGGGATTTCCTCGCCCTACGAGCAGTACTTC. It translates to CASSSASGGISSPYEQYF.

This clone was picked up one time. Here the CDR3 reads CASTPLDKNIQYF. The CDR3 DNA reads as TGTGCCAGCACTCCGTTGGACAAAAACATTCAGTACTTC. The chain is built from TRBV7-9 and TRBJ2-4; no reliable D call. Trimming removed 7 bases at V and 3 bases at J, with 10 bases between. Germline assignment: CDR1 SEHNR and CDR2 FQNEAQ (reference sequence). The CDR3 contains 13 residues.

The sample holds a few counts of this clone. The rearrangement links TRBV11-2 to TRBJ1-3; no firm D call. Germline V gives CDR1 SGHAT, CDR2 FQNNGV. This CDR3 has 15 amino acids. V was trimmed by 6 bases and J by 0 bases, leaving 12 bases between them. As DNA, the CDR3 is TGTGCCAGCAGTCCGAGGGCCGTCTCTGGAAACACCATATATTTT. Encoded protein: CASSPRAVSGNTIYF.

The CDR3 region is CASTPQRDYEQYF. CDR3 DNA: TGTGCCAGCACCCCCCAGCGGGACTACGAGCAGTACTTC. The chain has TRBV28 and TRBJ2-7, with 7 bases aligning to TRBD2. This CDR3 has 13 residues. The germline gives CDR1 MDHEN, CDR2 SYDVKM. The junction had 6 bases not matched to a gene; V was cut back by 7 bases and J by 3 bases.

V is TRBV11-2 and J is TRBJ2-5; 12 bases are shared with TRBD2. The CDR3 extends over 14 amino acids. The trim removed 6 bases at V and 5 bases at J, leaving 4 bases unmatched. Looked up from germline, CDR1 is SGHAT and CDR2 is FQNNGV. The CDR3 nucleotides read TGTGCCAGCAGGTCACTAGCGGGGGGTGAGACCCAGTACTTC. This translates into CASRSLAGGETQYF.

This chain links TRBV5-1 with TRBJ2-7, with TRBD2 as a possible D gene (6 bases). Germline loops: CDR1 SGHRS, CDR2 YFSETQ. The CDR3 loop spans 16 amino acids. The V end was cut by 3 bases, the J end by 0 bases, with 16 bases between. The CDR3 reads CASSSGSGVISYEQYF. DNA of the CDR3: TGCGCCAGCAGCTCGGGATCGGGGGTGATCTCCTACGAGCAGTACTTC.

The J gene is TRBJ2-7, the V gene TRBV6-1; possibly TRBD1 or TRBD2 for D (5 bases each). Germline V gene data show CDR1 as MNHNS and CDR2 as SASEGT. The CDR3 spans 11 residues. Trimming removed 10 bases from V and 9 bases from J, with 16 bases in between. As DNA, the CDR3 is TGTGCCACAGCACCCTCGAGGGGGCAGTACTTC. This gives the protein CATAPSRGQYF.